This passage covers 32 T cell receptor beta chains from one sample sequenced in a study of T cell responses to AZD1222 COVID-19 vaccine. TCRdb keeps only in-frame clones here, not all; method: immunoSEQ multiplex PCR. The sample shows under 95,000 clones, about 88% of them seen only once. Material: peripheral blood, obtained on day 0 of AZD1222 vaccination. The receptor source for this set is an adult in good health.

For the CDR3, the DNA is TGTGCCAGCACCCACTCAGGGTACGAGCAGTACTTC. Protein: CASTHSGYEQYF. V is TRBV12-3 or TRBV12-4 and J is TRBJ2-7, with D possibly being TRBD1 (5 bases). V lost 7 bases to trimming and J lost 4 bases, with 11 bases between them. This CDR3 has 12 amino acids.

The chain combines TRBV27 with TRBJ2-7; 7 bases map to TRBD1. Germline values: CDR1 MNHEY, CDR2 SMNVEV (reference sequence). The J segment lost 2 bases and the V segment lost 6 bases, leaving 4 bases of the junction unmatched. The CDR3 consists of 13 residues. Here the CDR3 DNA reads TGTGCCAGCAGAATGGGACAGACCTACGAGCAGTACTTC. Translating it yields CASRMGQTYEQYF.

CDR3 coding DNA: TGCAGTGCTAGTCGGACGGGTCGGAGCAGCAATCAGCCCCAGCATTTT. Residues: CSASRTGRSSNQPQHF. This rearrangement joins TRBV20-1 to TRBJ1-5; D not resolved. CDR3 length equals 16 residues. Germline V gene sequence: CDR1 DFQATT, CDR2 SNEGSKA (reference sequence). Trimming stripped 3 bases from V and 1 base from J, with 16 bases between.

In DNA, the CDR3 is TGTGCCAGCAGTGAAGTGGGGGGGAGCTCCTACAATGAGCAGTTCTTC. This translates into CASSEVGGSSYNEQFF. This rearrangement joins TRBV6-4 to TRBJ2-1; 7 bases fit TRBD2. The length of the CDR3 is 16 residues. Germline trimming cut 3 bases from V and 0 bases from J; bases unmatched to any gene: 5. Germline V gene lookup returns CDR1 MRHNA and CDR2 SNTAGT.

V and J are TRBV9 and TRBJ2-3; the D gene is possibly TRBD1 (5 bases). The CDR3 sequence is 14 residues long. Germline CDR1 SGDLS, CDR2 YYNGEE. V dropped 2 bases and J dropped 2 bases, with 9 bases sitting between them. The CDR3 bases are TGTGCCAGCAGCGTTGACAGATCCACAGATACGCAGTATTTT. Amino acid sequence: CASSVDRSTDTQYF.

The chain is built from TRBV14 and TRBJ1-3, with a weak D call TRBD1 (5 bases). V dropped 4 bases and J dropped 0 bases, with 13 bases sitting between them. CDR1 is SGHDN, CDR2 FVKESK, per germline. The CDR3 covers 16 residues. The CDR3 is CASSRTQGVSGNTIYF. The CDR3 nucleotides read TGTGCCAGCAGCCGGACCCAGGGAGTCTCTGGAAACACCATATATTTT.

The chain recombines TRBV19 with TRBJ2-7, with 8 bases aligning to TRBD1. Germline assignment: CDR1 LNHDA and CDR2 SQIVND (reference sequence). J gave up 1 base and V 3 bases, and 2 bases lay outside the gene matches. There are 14 residues in the CDR3. The CDR3 nucleotides read TGTGCCAGTAGTATTACAGGGGGATCCTACGAGCAGTACTTC. It specifies CASSITGGSYEQYF.

V gene TRBV18 combines with J gene TRBJ1-6, with TRBD1 as a possible D gene (5 bases). Per the germline V gene, CDR1 is KGHSH and CDR2 is LQKENI. The CDR3 has 16 amino acids. V dropped 2 bases and J dropped 9 bases, with 17 bases sitting between them. The CDR3 DNA sequence: TGTGCCAGCTCACCAGTAAAGGGGACTAATCGTTCACCCCTCCACTTT. This codes for CASSPVKGTNRSPLHF.

V is TRBV5-1 and J is TRBJ2-3; 9 bases line up with TRBD1. Germline CDR1 SGHRS, CDR2 YFSETQ. The CDR3 is 18 amino acids. V was pared by 5 bases and J by 3 bases, with 16 bases of the junction left unmatched. CDR3 coding DNA: TGCGCCAGCAGGGTTGGCCCCTACCCGGGACAGGGAACAGATACGCAGTATTTT. Amino acid sequence: CASRVGPYPGQGTDTQYF.

This chain connects TRBV29-1 to TRBJ2-7; D is possibly TRBD1 (5 bases). Per germline, CDR1 SQVTM and CDR2 ANQGSEA. The CDR3 spans 15 residues. Trimming shortened V by 0 bases and J by 1 base, and 13 bases separated the two germline ends. The CDR3 is CSVEEWKQESYEQYF. The CDR3 coding sequence is TGCAGCGTTGAAGAGTGGAAACAGGAGTCCTACGAGCAGTACTTC.

V gene TRBV5-1 combines with J gene TRBJ1-6; D unresolved. The CDR3 consists of 14 residues. The germline gives CDR1 SGHRS, CDR2 YFSETQ. V dropped 0 bases and J dropped 9 bases, with 10 bases sitting between them. In DNA, the CDR3 is TGCGCCAGCAGCTTGGCGTCAGACCTTTCACCCCTCCACTTT. It yields the protein CASSLASDLSPLHF.

The chain carries TRBV28 and TRBJ1-1; TRBD1 agrees at 7 bases. V shed 4 bases and J 5 bases; nucleotides not matched to a gene: 7. This CDR3 is 14 amino acids long. Per germline, CDR1 MDHEN and CDR2 SYDVKM. CDR3 in amino acids: CASSSDREGTEAFF. CDR3 in DNA: TGTGCCAGCAGTTCAGACAGGGAAGGAACTGAAGCTTTCTTT.

The rearrangement links TRBV13 to TRBJ1-1, with D uncertain. CDR1 and CDR2 (germline): PRHDT, FYEKMQ (reference sequence). The V end was cut by 5 bases, the J end by 1 base, with 8 bases between. The CDR3 runs 13 residues. CDR3 nucleotides: TGTGCCAGCAGCACCTACAGGAACACTGAAGCTTTCTTT. It specifies CASSTYRNTEAFF.

V and J are TRBV4-1 and TRBJ1-4; maybe TRBD1 (5 bases). Germline CDR1 is MGHRA and CDR2 is YSYEKL. This CDR3 is built from 14 residues. V lost 0 bases and J 8 bases, leaving 10 bases between the germline ends. CDR3 residues: CASSQDRGIEKLFF. CDR3 bases: TGCGCCAGCAGCCAAGATAGGGGTATCGAAAAACTGTTTTTT.

The chain couples TRBV6-6 to TRBJ2-1; 9 bases match TRBD2. The germline V gene encodes CDR1 MNHNY and CDR2 SVGAGI (reference sequence). V was clipped by 0 bases and J by 8 bases; unmatched bases: 8. The CDR3 totals 16 residues. Here the CDR3 DNA reads TGTGCCAGCAGTTACTCTACCGAGCGGGGGGATTATGAGCAGTTCTTC. Encoded protein: CASSYSTERGDYEQFF.

This rearrangement joins TRBV11-2 to TRBJ2-3; D is possibly TRBD2 (5 bases). This CDR3 spans 15 amino acids. Trimming shortened V by 1 base and J by 4 bases, and 12 bases separated the two germline ends. Per germline, CDR1 SGHAT and CDR2 FQNNGV. The CDR3: CASSLGSTSPDTQYF. CDR3 sequence (DNA): TGTGCCAGCAGCTTAGGGTCAACTAGTCCAGATACGCAGTATTTT.

This rearrangement joins TRBV27 to TRBJ1-1; the D gene is possibly TRBD1 (6 bases). The CDR3 contains 15 residues. In germline, CDR1 is MNHEY, CDR2 SMNVEV (reference sequence). The V end lost 4 bases, the J end lost 0 bases, and 12 bases lay between the germline ends. The CDR3 nucleotides read TGTGCCAGCAGTTCGGACAGTGTCATGAACACTGAAGCTTTCTTT. Translation: CASSSDSVMNTEAFF.

This chain links TRBV28 with TRBJ1-5, with a weak D call TRBD1 (6 bases). The germline V gene encodes CDR1 MDHEN and CDR2 SYDVKM. The CDR3 has 13 residues. V was shortened by 7 bases and J by 6 bases, with 13 bases between the two germline ends. In DNA, the CDR3 is TGTGCCAGCACACAGGGAGGAGTTCAGCCCCAGCATTTT. It translates to CASTQGGVQPQHF. Full variable domain (missing parts from reference TRBV28 and TRBJ1-5): DVKVTQSSRYLVKRTGEKVFLECVQDMDHENMFWYRQDPGLGLRLIYFSYDVKMKEKGDIPEGYSVSREKKERFSLILESASTNQTSMYLCASTQGGVQPQHFGDGTRLSIL.

The rearrangement links TRBV11-3 to TRBJ1-6, with 7 bases that match TRBD1. Germline V gene lookup returns CDR1 SGHNT and CDR2 YENEEA. The trim removed 5 bases at V and 6 bases at J, leaving 7 bases unmatched. This CDR3 has 15 residues. CDR3 DNA: TGTGCCAGCAGCCCGTGGACAGGACGTAATTCACCCCTCCACTTT. Translated: CASSPWTGRNSPLHF.

The CDR3 coding sequence is TGTGCCAGCAGCCCCCAGAGCTATGGCTACACCTTC. Translated: CASSPQSYGYTF. The chain has TRBV12-3 or TRBV12-4 and TRBJ1-2, with D unclear. The CDR3 has 12 residues. V was shortened by 6 bases and J by 4 bases, with 9 bases between the two germline ends.

Here the CDR3 DNA reads TGTGCCAGCAGCGGCCCTCGTTTTGAGAGCTCCTACAATGAGCAGTTCTTC. It translates to CASSGPRFESSYNEQFF. The chain links TRBV9 to TRBJ2-1; D not resolved. The CDR3 spans 17 residues. Germline values: CDR1 SGDLS, CDR2 YYNGEE. V lost 3 bases and J lost 0, with 16 bases in between. Full variable domain (outside the CDR3, taken from reference TRBV9 and TRBJ2-1): DSGVTQTPKHLITATGQRVTLRCSPRSGDLSVYWYQQSLDQGLQFLIQYYNGEERAKGNILERFSAQQFPDLHSELNLSSLELGDSALYFCASSGPRFESSYNEQFFGPGTRLTVL.

The J gene is TRBJ1-3, the V gene TRBV28; D unresolved. This CDR3 is 13 amino acids long. Per the germline V gene, CDR1 is MDHEN and CDR2 is SYDVKM. V dropped 8 bases and J dropped 4 bases, with 12 bases sitting between them. Here the CDR3 DNA reads TGTGCCAGCCCAGATCGTCCCGGAAACACCATATATTTT. Protein sequence: CASPDRPGNTIYF.

This clone was detected once. This chain joins TRBV30 and TRBJ1-1; 8 bases are shared with TRBD1. This CDR3 contains 16 residues. Germline lookup yields CDR1 GTSNPN and CDR2 SVGIG (reference sequence). Unmatched junction bases numbered 15, after V lost 4 bases and J lost 5 bases. This chain's CDR3 is CAWTKTGVWGHTEAFF. CDR3 coding DNA: TGTGCCTGGACCAAGACAGGGGTTTGGGGTCATACTGAAGCTTTCTTT.

J is TRBJ2-7 and V is TRBV5-1, with D possibly matching TRBD2 (6 bases). Germline values: CDR1 SGHRS, CDR2 YFSETQ. The CDR3 has 16 residues. Trimming took 3 bases from V and 0 from J, leaving 16 bases between them. The CDR3 coding sequence is TGCGCCAGCAGCTCCAGCCCGGAGGGGAGCTCCTACGAGCAGTACTTC. Its translation is CASSSSPEGSSYEQYF.

Written as DNA, the CDR3 is TGTGCCAGCAGTGACCAGGGGGCCTACGAGCAGTACTTC. It specifies CASSDQGAYEQYF. The rearrangement joins TRBV2 to TRBJ2-7, with TRBD1 matching 7 bases. The CDR3 loop spans 13 amino acids. Germline values: CDR1 SNHLY, CDR2 FYNNEI. V lost 3 bases, J lost 2 bases, and 1 base stayed unmatched.

The chain links TRBV28 to TRBJ2-7; perhaps D is TRBD1 or TRBD2 (5 bases each). The CDR3 sequence is 15 residues long. Trimming took off 2 bases at V and 3 bases at J, with 14 bases between the two ends. Germline V gene sequence: CDR1 MDHEN, CDR2 SYDVKM. The CDR3 DNA follows: TGTGCCAGCAGTTTACCCCCAGGGACCGTCTACGAGCAGTACTTC. Its translation is CASSLPPGTVYEQYF.

The V gene is TRBV28, the J gene TRBJ2-5; 9 bases are shared with TRBD1. The CDR3 sequence is 16 residues long. Germline V gene lookup returns CDR1 MDHEN and CDR2 SYDVKM. V dropped 3 bases and J dropped 5; count of bases not matched to a gene: 10. CDR3 protein: CASSFGTGLSWETQYF. CDR3 nucleotide sequence: TGTGCCAGCAGTTTCGGGACAGGGCTGAGTTGGGAGACCCAGTACTTC.

This chain uses TRBV10-3 with TRBJ1-1; 9 nucleotides match TRBD1. V was pared by 6 bases and J by 5 bases, with 7 bases of the junction left unmatched. Germline assignment: CDR1 ENHRY and CDR2 SYGVKD. CDR3 length equals 14 residues. The CDR3 nucleotides read TGTGCCATCAGGGGACAGGGAAGAGAGACTGAAGCTTTCTTT. It translates to CAIRGQGRETEAFF.

V usage is TRBV5-5 and J usage is TRBJ1-1; D gene uncertain. Between the trimmed V and J ends, which lost 4 bases and 4 bases, there was a span of 14 bases. The CDR3 has 14 amino acids. Germline assignment: CDR1 SGHKS and CDR2 YYEKEE (reference sequence). The CDR3 protein is CASSLWKGSTEAFF. The CDR3 nucleotides read TGTGCCAGCAGCCTATGGAAGGGTTCCACTGAAGCTTTCTTT.

V gene TRBV10-3 combines with J gene TRBJ1-1; D gene ambiguous. Trimming took 2 bases from V and 4 from J, leaving 8 bases between them. Looked up from germline, CDR1 is ENHRY and CDR2 is SYGVKD. The CDR3 sequence is 13 residues long. The CDR3 nucleotides read TGTGCCATCAGTGAGGCGTGGGCCACTGAAGCTTTCTTT. Translation gives CAISEAWATEAFF.

This rearrangement joins TRBV12-3 or TRBV12-4 to TRBJ1-5; D remains unclear. V lost 2 bases to trimming and J lost 5 bases, with 7 bases between them. CDR3 size: 13 residues. The CDR3 loop reads CASSLSADQPQHF. CDR3 coding DNA: TGTGCCAGCAGTTTATCTGCAGATCAGCCCCAGCATTTT.

J is TRBJ2-1 and V is TRBV9, with D tentatively TRBD2 (6 bases). V lost 3 bases and J 10 bases, leaving 17 bases between the germline ends. The CDR3 spans 14 residues. Germline values: CDR1 SGDLS, CDR2 YYNGEE. CDR3 nucleotides: TGTGCCAGCAGCGCTGTAGCGGTCTTCGCGGAGCAGTTCTTC. Its protein is CASSAVAVFAEQFF.